The rows below give T cell receptor beta chains drawn from one sample of a study of T cells after yellow fever vaccination. TCRdb reprocessed the 5' RACE reads with MiXCR, giving one entry per CDR3 protein. The profile covers about 320,000 distinct CDR3 sequences, with approximately 12% appearing a single time and about 3% taken by the ten largest. Sequencing used CD4+ T cells sorted from PBMCs, obtained 45 days after the yellow fever booster vaccination. Source of these receptors: a young man who received the YFV17D yellow fever vaccine. Each CDR3 is given with its conserved first and last residue. Fields, in order: J gene, CDR3 length, D gene, V gene, clone size, CDR3 DNA, CDR3 protein. The D gene is left open where the match is weak. Only part of the rows carry a size: once, few, many, or a class if the clone is expanded.

J gene: TRBJ2-5
CDR3 length: 14
D gene: .
V gene: TRBV6-1
clone size: many
CDR3 DNA: TGTGCCAGCAGTGAGAACTTACCCGGAGGAAACCAGTACTTC
CDR3 protein: CASSENLPGGNQYF

J gene: TRBJ2-3
CDR3 length: 12
D gene: .
V gene: TRBV20-1
clone size: .
CDR3 DNA: TGCAGTGCTAGGTGGGGGGCGGATACGCAGTATTTT
CDR3 protein: CSARWGADTQYF

J gene: TRBJ2-1
CDR3 length: 16
D gene: TRBD2
V gene: TRBV4-2
clone size: few
CDR3 DNA: TGTGCCAGCAGCCAAGAAGGGGACTACCCAATGGTTGAGCAGTTCTTC
CDR3 protein: CASSQEGDYPMVEQFF

J gene: TRBJ2-1
CDR3 length: 12
D gene: .
V gene: TRBV20-1
clone size: .
CDR3 DNA: TGCAGTGCGTACCGGGACTCGCTTTTTCCGTTCTTC
CDR3 protein: CSAYRDSLFPFF

J gene: TRBJ1-1
CDR3 length: 13
D gene: .
V gene: TRBV7-2
clone size: few
CDR3 DNA: TGTGCCAGCAGATCTCCGACAGGTAGAGAAGCTTTCTTT
CDR3 protein: CASRSPTGREAFF

J gene: TRBJ2-3
CDR3 length: 18
D gene: TRBD2
V gene: TRBV7-3
clone size: few
CDR3 DNA: TGTGCCAGCAGCTTCCTACCGTCGACTAGCGGGGATTCAAATTATAGGTATTTT
CDR3 protein: CASSFLPSTSGDSNYRYF

J gene: TRBJ1-4
CDR3 length: 17
D gene: TRBD1
V gene: TRBV18
clone size: .
CDR3 DNA: TGTGCCAGCTCACCACCGGGACAGGGGGCAGGCAATGAAAAACTGTTTTTT
CDR3 protein: CASSPPGQGAGNEKLFF

J gene: TRBJ2-3
CDR3 length: 13
D gene: .
V gene: TRBV4-3
clone size: few
CDR3 DNA: TGCGCCAGCAGCCAAGAGGCGGGGTATACGCAGTATTTT
CDR3 protein: CASSQEAGYTQYF

J gene: TRBJ2-3
CDR3 length: 16
D gene: .
V gene: TRBV4-2
clone size: many
CDR3 DNA: TGTGCCAGCAGCCAAGAGCAATTTAGGGGCACAGATACGCAGTATTTT
CDR3 protein: CASSQEQFRGTDTQYF

J gene: TRBJ2-3
CDR3 length: 14
D gene: .
V gene: TRBV9
clone size: many
CDR3 DNA: TGTGCCAGCACCCTGGACAGTAGCACAGATACGCAGTATTTT
CDR3 protein: CASTLDSSTDTQYF

J gene: TRBJ1-5
CDR3 length: 14
D gene: .
V gene: TRBV5-1
clone size: few
CDR3 DNA: TGCGCCAGCAGCACAGGGTATAGCAATCAGCCCCAGCATTTT
CDR3 protein: CASSTGYSNQPQHF

J gene: TRBJ2-7
CDR3 length: 14
D gene: TRBD1
V gene: TRBV20-1
clone size: .
CDR3 DNA: TGCAGTGCCGCCATGGCAGGGGGCTCCTACGAGCAGTACTTC
CDR3 protein: CSAAMAGGSYEQYF

J gene: TRBJ2-5
CDR3 length: 15
D gene: .
V gene: TRBV29-1
clone size: few
CDR3 DNA: TGCAGCGTTGAATGGGGAGGGGGGCGCGGAGAGACCCAGTACTTC
CDR3 protein: CSVEWGGGRGETQYF

J gene: TRBJ2-5
CDR3 length: 14
D gene: TRBD2
V gene: TRBV7-2
clone size: .
CDR3 DNA: TGTGCCAGCTTGACTAGCGGGGGGGAGGAGACCCAGTACTTC
CDR3 protein: CASLTSGGEETQYF

J gene: TRBJ1-6
CDR3 length: 15
D gene: .
V gene: TRBV28
clone size: many
CDR3 DNA: TGTGCCAGCAGTTTACCCGGGGCGGGGAATTCACCCCTCCACTTT
CDR3 protein: CASSLPGAGNSPLHF

J gene: TRBJ2-5
CDR3 length: 15
D gene: TRBD1
V gene: TRBV7-7
clone size: many
CDR3 DNA: TGTGCTAGCAGCTCCGGGACAGGGTGGTACGAGACCCAGTACTTC
CDR3 protein: CASSSGTGWYETQYF

J gene: TRBJ2-2
CDR3 length: 13
D gene: .
V gene: TRBV24-1
clone size: many
CDR3 DNA: TGTGCCACCAGGACAGCGAACACCGGGGAGCTGTTTTTT
CDR3 protein: CATRTANTGELFF

J gene: TRBJ1-2
CDR3 length: 14
D gene: .
V gene: TRBV30
clone size: few
CDR3 DNA: TGTGCCTGGAGTTTGGACGCCAGAAACTATGGCTACACCTTC
CDR3 protein: CAWSLDARNYGYTF

J gene: TRBJ2-2
CDR3 length: 16
D gene: TRBD1
V gene: TRBV24-1
clone size: few
CDR3 DNA: TGTGCCACCAGTGACGCGGGACAGGGGGGCACCGGGGAGCTGTTTTTT
CDR3 protein: CATSDAGQGGTGELFF

J gene: TRBJ1-6
CDR3 length: 15
D gene: .
V gene: TRBV11-2
clone size: few
CDR3 DNA: TGTGCCAGCAGCTTAGAAGACGCCGGTAATTCACCCCTCCACTTT
CDR3 protein: CASSLEDAGNSPLHF

J gene: TRBJ1-2
CDR3 length: 13
D gene: .
V gene: TRBV4-1
clone size: .
CDR3 DNA: TGCGCCAGCAGCCAAGACGAGGGCCGGGGCTACACCTTC
CDR3 protein: CASSQDEGRGYTF

J gene: TRBJ1-5
CDR3 length: 16
D gene: TRBD1
V gene: TRBV18
clone size: many
CDR3 DNA: TGTGCCAGCTCACCCCCTGGGACAGGGGCGATTCAGCCCCAGCATTTT
CDR3 protein: CASSPPGTGAIQPQHF

J gene: TRBJ2-4
CDR3 length: 16
D gene: .
V gene: TRBV20-1
clone size: .
CDR3 DNA: TGCAGTGCTAGAGATTACAGGGAGGCGGCCAAAAACATTCAGTACTTC
CDR3 protein: CSARDYREAAKNIQYF

J gene: TRBJ2-5
CDR3 length: 13
D gene: .
V gene: TRBV7-2
clone size: many
CDR3 DNA: TGTGCCAGCAGCTTAGGGTTCGAGGAGACCCAGTACTTC
CDR3 protein: CASSLGFEETQYF

J gene: TRBJ1-6
CDR3 length: 16
D gene: .
V gene: TRBV9
clone size: few
CDR3 DNA: TGTGCCAGCAGCCCAGGGGTAACGCTCCTTGGGTCACCCCTCCACTTT
CDR3 protein: CASSPGVTLLGSPLHF

J gene: TRBJ1-4
CDR3 length: 11
D gene: .
V gene: TRBV12-3/TRBV12-4
clone size: few
CDR3 DNA: TGTGCCAGCAGTTTAGGGATAAAACTGTTTTTT
CDR3 protein: CASSLGIKLFF

J gene: TRBJ1-1
CDR3 length: 13
D gene: .
V gene: TRBV12-3/TRBV12-4
clone size: .
CDR3 DNA: TGTGCCAGCAACGTCGGCCCGGCCGGTGAAGCTTTCTTT
CDR3 protein: CASNVGPAGEAFF

J gene: TRBJ2-5
CDR3 length: 17
D gene: TRBD2
V gene: TRBV4-2
clone size: .
CDR3 DNA: TGTGCCAGCAGCCATGGCGGGGGACTCCCCCTCGTAGAGACCCAGTACTTC
CDR3 protein: CASSHGGGLPLVETQYF

J gene: TRBJ2-1
CDR3 length: 12
D gene: .
V gene: TRBV27
clone size: few
CDR3 DNA: TGTGCCACCCGACCCGGAGGTGATGAGCAGTTCTTC
CDR3 protein: CATRPGGDEQFF

J gene: TRBJ2-3
CDR3 length: 16
D gene: TRBD1
V gene: TRBV5-4
clone size: .
CDR3 DNA: TGTGCCAGCAGCCGGACAGGGGGGCCAAGCACAGATACGCAGTATTTT
CDR3 protein: CASSRTGGPSTDTQYF

J gene: TRBJ1-2
CDR3 length: 13
D gene: .
V gene: TRBV24-1
clone size: few
CDR3 DNA: TGTGCCACCAGTGATTCGAATCTCCTTGGCTACACCTTC
CDR3 protein: CATSDSNLLGYTF

J gene: TRBJ1-6
CDR3 length: 17
D gene: .
V gene: TRBV15
clone size: many
CDR3 DNA: TGTGCCACCAGCAGAGGAGAGGTACGGGCGTATAATTCACCCCTCCACTTT
CDR3 protein: CATSRGEVRAYNSPLHF

J gene: TRBJ2-3
CDR3 length: 14
D gene: .
V gene: TRBV7-3
clone size: few
CDR3 DNA: TGTGCCAGCAGTTCGAACCCTAGGGCAGATACGCAGTATTTT
CDR3 protein: CASSSNPRADTQYF

J gene: TRBJ2-2
CDR3 length: 18
D gene: TRBD2
V gene: TRBV10-1
clone size: .
CDR3 DNA: TGCGCCAGCAGTGAGTTGGTAGCGGGGGACACGAACACCGGGGAGCTGTTTTTT
CDR3 protein: CASSELVAGDTNTGELFF

J gene: TRBJ2-4
CDR3 length: 14
D gene: .
V gene: TRBV12-5
clone size: few
CDR3 DNA: TGTGCTAGTGGTTTGACCCGGGACAAAAACATTCAGTACTTC
CDR3 protein: CASGLTRDKNIQYF

J gene: TRBJ1-5
CDR3 length: 15
D gene: TRBD1
V gene: TRBV6-6
clone size: .
CDR3 DNA: TGTGCCAGCAGGCAGACAGGGTATAGCAATCAGCCCCAGCATTTT
CDR3 protein: CASRQTGYSNQPQHF

J gene: TRBJ2-1
CDR3 length: 14
D gene: TRBD2
V gene: TRBV20-1
clone size: many
CDR3 DNA: TGCAGTGCTTCTACGGGACTAGCTGACGGTGAGCAGTTCTTC
CDR3 protein: CSASTGLADGEQFF

J gene: TRBJ2-2
CDR3 length: 15
D gene: .
V gene: TRBV3-1
clone size: .
CDR3 DNA: TGTGCCAGCAGCCAAGATTGGCAGGGCACCGGGGAGCTGTTTTTT
CDR3 protein: CASSQDWQGTGELFF

J gene: TRBJ1-2
CDR3 length: 13
D gene: TRBD1
V gene: TRBV5-5
clone size: .
CDR3 DNA: TGTGCCAGCAGCTTCGACAGGGCCTATGGCTACACCTTC
CDR3 protein: CASSFDRAYGYTF

J gene: TRBJ2-3
CDR3 length: 17
D gene: .
V gene: TRBV7-9
clone size: .
CDR3 DNA: TGTGCCAGCAGCCGACATGCATGGGAATCGGTTGCAGATACGCAGTATTTT
CDR3 protein: CASSRHAWESVADTQYF

J gene: TRBJ1-1
CDR3 length: 13
D gene: .
V gene: TRBV5-1
clone size: few
CDR3 DNA: TGCGCCAGCAGCTTGTCCCTGGGGGCTGAAGCTCTCTTT
CDR3 protein: CASSLSLGAEALF

J gene: TRBJ2-1
CDR3 length: 21
D gene: TRBD2
V gene: TRBV4-2
clone size: few
CDR3 DNA: TGTGCCAGCAGCCAGGCCCCCGGGACTAGCGGGGGGGCAGGGTCCTACAATGAGCAGTTCTTC
CDR3 protein: CASSQAPGTSGGAGSYNEQFF

J gene: TRBJ1-1
CDR3 length: 16
D gene: .
V gene: TRBV7-9
clone size: .
CDR3 DNA: TGTGCCAGCAGCCCAGATCCTAGCAGGGCGGACACTGAAGCTTTCTTT
CDR3 protein: CASSPDPSRADTEAFF

J gene: TRBJ2-5
CDR3 length: 14
D gene: .
V gene: TRBV7-3
clone size: .
CDR3 DNA: TGTGCCAGCAGCTTAAATCTCGGGCAGGGGACCCAGTACTTC
CDR3 protein: CASSLNLGQGTQYF

J gene: TRBJ1-2
CDR3 length: 12
D gene: .
V gene: TRBV30
clone size: many
CDR3 DNA: TGTGCCTGGAGCAGGCAGGCATATGGCTACACCTTC
CDR3 protein: CAWSRQAYGYTF

J gene: TRBJ2-7
CDR3 length: 14
D gene: .
V gene: TRBV9
clone size: few
CDR3 DNA: TGTGCCAGCAGCCCCCGAGGAGGAGGCTACGAGCAGTACTTC
CDR3 protein: CASSPRGGGYEQYF

J gene: TRBJ1-5
CDR3 length: 15
D gene: .
V gene: TRBV7-2
clone size: .
CDR3 DNA: TGTGCCAGCAGCTTAGTTCAGGGAGTCAATCAGCCCCAGCATTTT
CDR3 protein: CASSLVQGVNQPQHF

J gene: TRBJ1-6
CDR3 length: 14
D gene: TRBD1
V gene: TRBV7-8
clone size: few
CDR3 DNA: TGTGCCAGCAAGGGGGCCCGAGAGGATTCACCCCTCCACTTT
CDR3 protein: CASKGAREDSPLHF

J gene: TRBJ2-2
CDR3 length: 18
D gene: TRBD2
V gene: TRBV7-6
clone size: few
CDR3 DNA: TGTGCCAGCAGCTTAAGCATTAGCGGGGGCCTCCTAGCCGGGGAGCTGTTTTTT
CDR3 protein: CASSLSISGGLLAGELFF

J gene: TRBJ2-3
CDR3 length: 13
D gene: .
V gene: TRBV24-1
clone size: few
CDR3 DNA: TGTGCCACCAGTGATTTGGGGGTTGAGGGGCAGTATTTT
CDR3 protein: CATSDLGVEGQYF

J gene: TRBJ2-5
CDR3 length: 16
D gene: .
V gene: TRBV6-2/TRBV6-3
clone size: .
CDR3 DNA: TGTGCCAGCAGTTACCCCCCCCTTGGGGCAGAAGAGACCCAGTACTTC
CDR3 protein: CASSYPPLGAEETQYF

J gene: TRBJ1-5
CDR3 length: 16
D gene: .
V gene: TRBV6-5
clone size: few
CDR3 DNA: TGTGCCAGCAGTTACTCCGTCGGGGGTCCCGATCAGCCCCAGCATTTT
CDR3 protein: CASSYSVGGPDQPQHF

J gene: TRBJ2-1
CDR3 length: 16
D gene: TRBD2
V gene: TRBV4-2
clone size: many
CDR3 DNA: TGTGCCAGCAGCCAAGAGACTAGCGGGGGGGCATGGGAGCAGTTCTTC
CDR3 protein: CASSQETSGGAWEQFF

J gene: TRBJ2-4
CDR3 length: 13
D gene: .
V gene: TRBV11-2
clone size: .
CDR3 DNA: TGTGCCAGCAGCTTATCCATGTCGGGCATTCAGTACTTC
CDR3 protein: CASSLSMSGIQYF

J gene: TRBJ2-3
CDR3 length: 14
D gene: .
V gene: TRBV4-1
clone size: .
CDR3 DNA: TGCGCCAGCAGCCAAGGGACTAACACAGATACGCAGTATTTT
CDR3 protein: CASSQGTNTDTQYF

J gene: TRBJ2-4
CDR3 length: 13
D gene: .
V gene: TRBV7-9
clone size: few
CDR3 DNA: TGTGCCAGCAGCCAATTGACGATAAACATTCAGTACTTC
CDR3 protein: CASSQLTINIQYF

J gene: TRBJ2-1
CDR3 length: 16
D gene: .
V gene: TRBV3-1
clone size: many
CDR3 DNA: TGTGCCAGCAGCCAAGGCCTCCAACCTTCCTACAATGAGCAGTTCTTC
CDR3 protein: CASSQGLQPSYNEQFF

J gene: TRBJ2-3
CDR3 length: 14
D gene: .
V gene: TRBV9
clone size: few
CDR3 DNA: TGTGCCAGCAGCGTAGCTCTGTTGGAAGATACGCAGTATTTT
CDR3 protein: CASSVALLEDTQYF

J gene: TRBJ2-1
CDR3 length: 14
D gene: .
V gene: TRBV7-2
clone size: .
CDR3 DNA: TGTGCCAGCAGCTCTCAGGAGGGGAGGTCGGCGCAGTTCTTC
CDR3 protein: CASSSQEGRSAQFF

J gene: TRBJ2-5
CDR3 length: 17
D gene: TRBD2
V gene: TRBV12-3/TRBV12-4
clone size: .
CDR3 DNA: TGTGCCAGCAGTTTAGCCGGACTAGCGGGGGCCTTCGGGACCCAGTACTTC
CDR3 protein: CASSLAGLAGAFGTQYF